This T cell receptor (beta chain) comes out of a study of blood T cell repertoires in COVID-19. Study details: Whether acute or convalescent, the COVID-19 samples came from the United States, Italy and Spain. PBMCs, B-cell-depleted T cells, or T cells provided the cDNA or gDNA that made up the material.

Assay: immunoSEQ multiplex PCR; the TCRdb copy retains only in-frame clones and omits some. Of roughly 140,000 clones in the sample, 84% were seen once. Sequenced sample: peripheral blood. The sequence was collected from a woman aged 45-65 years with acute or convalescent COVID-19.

CDR3 sequence (DNA): TGTGCCACCAGTGATCCCTTGGAGACCCAGTACTTC. Translating it yields CATSDPLETQYF. The V and J genes are TRBV24-1 and TRBJ2-5; no reliable D call. Germline assignment: CDR1 KGHDR and CDR2 SFDVKD. V was shortened by 3 bases and J by 5 bases, with 6 bases between the two germline ends. The CDR3 covers 12 residues.